This T cell receptor (beta chain) was recovered during a study of T-cell memory formation after mild COVID-19. The table lists this clonotype with a few counts. Its specificity is unknown. Study findings and constraints: Contracting clones, day 15 to 85, had balanced CD4/CD8, and later expanders favored CD4+. What remained unconfirmed was the SARS-CoV-2 specificity of second-wave clones peaking on day 37.

The V and J ends lost 3 bases and 0 bases respectively, with 12 bases between them. The CDR3 is 16 residues long. CDR1 and CDR2 from the germline V gene are SEHNR and FQNEAQ (reference sequence). With constant-segment primers, 5'RACE yielded cDNA libraries of TCR alpha and TCR beta that carried sample barcodes and UMIs. TCRdb called the 5' RACE reads again in MiXCR, with one record for every CDR3 protein. Of roughly 300,000 distinct CDR3 sequences listed, around 8% are singletons. The sequencing input was PBMCs or a T cell subset sorted from them (not recorded which). This chain connects TRBV7-9 to TRBJ2-1; TRBD2 is a possible D gene (5 bases). The sequence was collected from a man aged 18 to 29 who had mild COVID-19 (a few samples of this study predate the infection). Cell type and time point are not known. The CDR3 region is CASSLDLWASYNEQFF. The CDR3 DNA sequence: TGTGCCAGCAGCTTGGACTTATGGGCCTCCTACAATGAGCAGTTCTTC.